This T cell receptor (beta chain) comes out of a study of cytomegalovirus exposure and HLA in healthy donors. 60 Vbeta and 13 Jbeta primers were used in PCR. TCRdb's table, derived via immunoSEQ multiplex PCR, lists solely in-frame clones and lacks some. Of around 180,000 clones in the sample, approximately 84% were seen once. This clone turned up a few times. What it binds is unknown. Findings and limits, study-wide: A previous analysis found most TCR beta V segments productive roughly 87% or roughly 30% of the time.

Trimming removed 6 bases from V and 8 bases from J; junction bases left unmatched: 5. Germline CDR1 reads SEHNR; CDR2 reads FQNEAQ (reference sequence). The CDR3 totals 13 residues. The specimen was PBMCs. V usage is TRBV7-9 and J usage is TRBJ2-1; TRBD2 matches 9 bases. The TCR sequence derives from a man younger than 35 in good health and CMV-seronegative. As DNA, the CDR3 is TGTGCCAGCAGGGTTGGCGGGAGGGATGAGCAGTTCTTC. This translates into CASRVGGRDEQFF.